The 21 T cell receptor beta chains below come from one sample, sequenced in a study of T cells in narcolepsy. Sequencing used immunoSEQ multiplex PCR; TCRdb keeps in-frame clones, though not all of them. The data show some 29,000 clones, more than 75% seen once. Sequencing used memory (CD45RA-) CD4+ T cells from blood. These receptors were obtained from a human donor in good health.

This chain uses TRBV5-4 with TRBJ2-1; 9 bases align to TRBD1. CDR1 and CDR2 (germline): SGHNT, YYREEE (reference sequence). Trimming cost V 4 bases and J 3 bases; bases outside gene matches: 5. CDR3 size: 15 residues. This CDR3 is CASSKGQGSYNEQFF. The CDR3 nucleotides are TGTGCCAGCAGCAAGGGACAGGGCAGCTACAATGAGCAGTTCTTC.

The chain couples TRBV4-1 to TRBJ1-5, with TRBD1 identical over 7 bases. The trim removed 1 base at V and 4 bases at J, leaving 4 bases unmatched. The CDR3 extends over 15 amino acids. Looked up from germline, CDR1 is MGHRA and CDR2 is YSYEKL. CDR3 region: CASSQGGTENQPQHF. CDR3 in DNA: TGCGCCAGCAGCCAAGGGGGGACAGAGAATCAGCCCCAGCATTTT.

The chain carries TRBV10-3 and TRBJ2-5; the match to TRBD2 covers 11 bases. V gave up 1 base and J gave up 4 bases; unmatched junction bases: 2. Germline V gene sequence: CDR1 ENHRY, CDR2 SYGVKD. The CDR3 is 15 residues long. CDR3 sequence reads: CAISELGTSGETQYF. The CDR3 bases are TGTGCCATCAGTGAGTTGGGGACTAGCGGAGAGACCCAGTACTTC.

V is TRBV5-1 and J is TRBJ1-1; the D gene is possibly TRBD1 (5 bases). The length of the CDR3 is 18 residues. Germline lookup yields CDR1 SGHRS and CDR2 YFSETQ. V was shortened by 2 bases and J by 1 base, with 21 bases between the two germline ends. CDR3 amino acids: CASSFGDRLILQNTEAFF. CDR3 nucleotides: TGCGCCAGCAGCTTTGGTGACAGACTAATCCTCCAGAACACTGAAGCTTTCTTT. The variable domain in full, with the rest retrieved from reference TRBV5-1 and TRBJ1-1, is KAGVTQTPRYLIKTRGQQVTLSCSPISGHRSVSWYQQTPGQGLQFLFEYFSETQRNKGNFPGRFSGRQFSNSRSEMNVSTLELGDSALYLCASSFGDRLILQNTEAFFGQGTRLTVV.

V gene TRBV2 combines with J gene TRBJ2-5; D assignment may be TRBD1 or TRBD2 (5 bases each). This CDR3 is built from 13 residues. Trimming pared 4 bases from V and 1 base from J, leaving 7 bases between. The germline V gene has CDR1 SNHLY and CDR2 FYNNEI. CDR3 in amino acids: CASSVGVQETQYF. DNA of the CDR3: TGTGCCAGCAGTGTGGGGGTCCAAGAGACCCAGTACTTC.

J is TRBJ1-2 and V is TRBV7-2; the D is unclear. V dropped 5 bases and J dropped 2 bases, with 12 bases sitting between them. CDR3 length: 14 amino acids. Per the germline V gene, CDR1 is SGHTA and CDR2 is FQGNSA. The CDR3 spells CASSKGWQNYGYTF. The CDR3 DNA reads as TGTGCCAGCAGCAAAGGGTGGCAGAACTATGGCTACACCTTC.

Regarding this clone: The sample has other DNA sequences that encode this CDR3 too. The genes are TRBV19 and TRBJ1-5; D is undetermined. The CDR3 sequence is 18 residues long. Germline CDR1 reads LNHDA; CDR2 reads SQIVND (reference sequence). Trimming took 2 bases from V and 1 from J, leaving 18 bases between them. CDR3 DNA: TGTGCCAGTAGTATAACGGGATTAGGATATGGGAGCAATCAGCCCCAGCATTTT. This codes for CASSITGLGYGSNQPQHF.

The chain couples TRBV2 to TRBJ1-5; D is ambiguous. The germline V gene encodes CDR1 SNHLY and CDR2 FYNNEI. V lost 7 bases, J lost 0 bases, and 4 bases lay in between. The CDR3 totals 12 residues. The CDR3 nucleotides read TGTGCCAGCACCGGTAGCAATCAGCCCCAGCATTTT. It yields the protein CASTGSNQPQHF. The whole variable domain, remainder taken from reference TRBV2 and TRBJ1-5, is EPEVTQTPSHQVTQMGQEVILRCVPISNHLYFYWYRQILGQKVEFLVSFYNNEISEKSEIFDDQFSVERPDGSNFTLKIRSTKLEDSAMYFCASTGSNQPQHFGDGTRLSIL.

The gene calls are TRBV19 and TRBJ2-7; tentatively, D is TRBD1 or TRBD2 (5 bases each). The CDR3 is 13 residues long. V gave up 4 bases and J gave up 2 bases, with 9 bases separating them. Per germline, CDR1 LNHDA and CDR2 SQIVND (reference sequence). The DNA of the CDR3 is TGTGCCAGTAGTAAGGGACGGGCCTACGAGCAGTACTTC. It specifies CASSKGRAYEQYF.

V gene TRBV6-5 combines with J gene TRBJ2-1; D is possibly TRBD2 (6 bases). V lost 10 bases and J 3 bases, leaving 13 bases between the germline ends. CDR1 and CDR2 from the germline V gene are MNHEY and SVGAGI. The CDR3 covers 13 residues. CDR3 sequence: CATTKAGYNEQFF. CDR3 DNA: TGTGCCACTACCAAAGCGGGCTACAATGAGCAGTTCTTC.

V is TRBV9 and J is TRBJ1-3, with D unresolved. The CDR3 contains 13 residues. Between the trimmed V and J ends, which lost 5 bases and 1 base, there was a span of 7 bases. The germline V gene has CDR1 SGDLS and CDR2 YYNGEE. CDR3 loop: CASSDPSGNTIYF. CDR3 coding DNA: TGTGCCAGCAGTGACCCATCTGGAAACACCATATATTTT.

The count of this clone is one. The chain uses TRBV5-6 and TRBJ2-1; 14 bases align to TRBD2. Germline CDR1 and CDR2: SGHDT and YYEEEE. V lost 3 bases to trimming and J lost 8 bases; unmatched junction nucleotides: 10. The CDR3 covers 17 residues. This CDR3 reads CASSSFPGLAGVDEQFF. CDR3 bases: TGTGCCAGCAGCTCGTTTCCGGGACTAGCGGGAGTTGATGAGCAGTTCTTC.

This clone has a handful of counts. This rearrangement joins TRBV6-1 to TRBJ2-1; TRBD2 is a possible D gene (6 bases). The CDR3 sequence is 14 residues long. The V gene lost 3 bases and the J gene lost 8 bases, with 14 bases spanning the gap. Germline CDR1 MNHNS, CDR2 SASEGT. The DNA of the CDR3 is TGTGCCAGCAGTGAGATAGCGGCCAATGATGAGCAGTTCTTC. This encodes CASSEIAANDEQFF.

The genes are TRBV18 and TRBJ1-1; possibly TRBD1 for D (5 bases). Trimming shortened V by 1 base and J by 1 base, and 22 bases separated the two germline ends. Germline CDR1 reads KGHSH; CDR2 reads LQKENI. CDR3 length: 19 residues. CDR3 residues: CASSPRSRGGVTSNTEAFF. The DNA for the CDR3 is TGTGCCAGCTCACCACGATCAAGGGGCGGAGTGACCTCGAACACTGAAGCTTTCTTT.

The rearrangement joins TRBV7-6 to TRBJ1-2; unclear D gene. Trimming took off 2 bases at V and 5 bases at J, with 12 bases between the two ends. This CDR3 region has 14 residues. Germline lookup yields CDR1 SGHVS and CDR2 FNYEAQ. The CDR3: CASSLQVEGYGYTF. For the CDR3, the DNA is TGTGCCAGCAGCTTACAGGTCGAAGGGTATGGCTACACCTTC.

This clone was seen a handful of times. The chain combines TRBV6-1 with TRBJ1-3; D is uncertain. Germline CDR1 is MNHNS and CDR2 is SASEGT. The V end lost 5 bases, the J end lost 4 bases, and 12 bases lay between the germline ends. This CDR3 spans 14 amino acids. CDR3 in amino acids: CASSTNLDGNTIYF. The CDR3, as DNA: TGTGCCAGCAGTACTAACCTGGACGGAAACACCATATATTTT.

This sequence joins TRBV19 and TRBJ1-4; a weak D match, TRBD1 (5 bases). CDR1 is LNHDA and CDR2 is SQIVND in the germline V gene (reference sequence). The CDR3 is 17 amino acids. V lost 10 bases, J lost 4 bases, and 25 bases lay in between. In nucleotides, the CDR3 is TGTGCCATTCCGCAACCCTGGGGGTTAGAATATAATGAAAAACTGTTTTTT. It is translated as CAIPQPWGLEYNEKLFF.

V gene TRBV28 combines with J gene TRBJ2-7; D tentatively fits TRBD1 or TRBD2 (5 bases each). Germline-derived CDR1 and CDR2 are MDHEN and SYDVKM. Between the trimmed V and J ends, which lost 5 bases and 6 bases, there was a span of 14 bases. The CDR3 contains 13 residues. The CDR3 sequence is CASSGTLAGEQYF. DNA for the CDR3: TGTGCCAGCAGTGGGACCTTGGCGGGCGAGCAGTACTTC.

The V call is TRBV27, the J call TRBJ2-7, with D tentatively TRBD2 (6 bases). This CDR3 has 15 amino acids. With 8 bases removed from V and 4 bases from J, the gap between germline ends came to 21 bases. Germline lookup yields CDR1 MNHEY and CDR2 SMNVEV (reference sequence). The CDR3 loop reads CASAWASETKYEQYF. The CDR3 DNA follows: TGTGCCAGCGCCTGGGCTAGCGAGACGAAGTACGAGCAGTACTTC.

In regard to this clone: One end of the junction does not line up with germline, which may come from a read error. The chain uses TRBV6-6 and TRBJ2-7, with a tentative D call TRBD1 (6 bases). The CDR3 totals 11 residues. Germline loops: CDR1 MNHNY, CDR2 SVGAGI (reference sequence). CDR3 in DNA: TGTGCAAGCAGGGCAGGGGACGAGCAGTACTTC. Encoded protein: CASRAGDEQYF.

This clone was counted only a few times. This chain connects TRBV6-5 to TRBJ1-3; D is uncertain. Trimming removed 4 bases at V and 0 bases at J, with 10 bases between. Germline CDR1 MNHEY, CDR2 SVGAGI. CDR3 length equals 15 residues. CDR3 region: CASSSPKSSGNTIYF. The DNA of the CDR3 is TGTGCCAGCAGTTCCCCGAAATCCTCTGGAAACACCATATATTTT.